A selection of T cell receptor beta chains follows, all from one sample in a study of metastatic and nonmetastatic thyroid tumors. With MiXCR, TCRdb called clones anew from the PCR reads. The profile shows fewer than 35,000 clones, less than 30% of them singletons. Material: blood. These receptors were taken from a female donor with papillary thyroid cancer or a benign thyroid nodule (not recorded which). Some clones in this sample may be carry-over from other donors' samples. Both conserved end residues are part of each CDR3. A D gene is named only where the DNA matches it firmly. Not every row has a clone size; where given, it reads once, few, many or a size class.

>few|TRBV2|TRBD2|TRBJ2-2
TGTGCCAGCAGGATAAGTAGCGGGAGTGGCACCGGGGAGCTGTTTTTT
CASRISSGSGTGELFF
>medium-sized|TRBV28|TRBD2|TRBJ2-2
TGTGCCAGCAGTAGGCCGGGACTAGGGATACCCGGGGAGCTGTTTTTT
CASSRPGLGIPGELFF
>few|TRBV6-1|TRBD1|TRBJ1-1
TGTGCCAGCCGACAGGGCCTGAACACTGAAGCTTTCTTT
CASRQGLNTEAFF
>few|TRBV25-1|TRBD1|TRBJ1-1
TGTGCCACCGCTGGGCAGGGGGCAACTTTCTTT
CATAGQGATFF
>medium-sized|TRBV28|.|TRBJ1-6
TGTGCCAGCAGAATCCAGGGGAGCAATTCACCCCTCCACTTT
CASRIQGSNSPLHF
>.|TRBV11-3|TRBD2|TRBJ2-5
TGTGCCAGCAGTCCCACGACTAGCGGGAGCCGAGAGACCCAGTACTTC
CASSPTTSGSRETQYF
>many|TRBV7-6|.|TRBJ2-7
TGTGCCAGCAGCTTAGAAGGTGACTCCTACGAGCAGTACTTC
CASSLEGDSYEQYF
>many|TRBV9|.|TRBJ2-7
TGTGCCAGCAGCGTAGCTAGTCAGGGGAGAGAGCAGTACTTC
CASSVASQGREQYF
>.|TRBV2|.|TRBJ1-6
TGTGCCAGCATACGTAGCTCCTATAATTCACCCCTCCACTTT
CASIRSSYNSPLHF
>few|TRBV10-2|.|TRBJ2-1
TGCGCCAGCAGACGACTAGACTCCTACAATGAGCAGTTCTTC
CASRRLDSYNEQFF
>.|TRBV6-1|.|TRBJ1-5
TGTGCCAGCAGTGAAGTCGCAGAAACCCGCAATCAGCCCCAGCATTTT
CASSEVAETRNQPQHF
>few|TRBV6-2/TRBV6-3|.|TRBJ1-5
TGTGCCAGCAGCCGCCAGATGAGCAATCAGCCCCAGCATTTT
CASSRQMSNQPQHF
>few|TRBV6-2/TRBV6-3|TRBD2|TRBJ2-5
TGTGCCAGCAGTCTTGGGACTAGCGGGATGGGGGAGACCCAGTACTTC
CASSLGTSGMGETQYF
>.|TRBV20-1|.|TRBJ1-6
TGCAGTGCTAGAGATCTACAGAAAGGGGATTCACCCCTCCACTTT
CSARDLQKGDSPLHF
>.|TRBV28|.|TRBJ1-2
TGTGCCAGCAGCACGGCTGACAGAACATATGGCTACACCTTC
CASSTADRTYGYTF
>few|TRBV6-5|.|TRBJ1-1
TGTGCCAGCAGTTACGTCCGGTCGGTGGGGAGCACTGAAGCTTTCTTT
CASSYVRSVGSTEAFF
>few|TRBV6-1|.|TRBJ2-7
TGTGCCAGCAGCGCCGCGTCAGGGAACAACGAGCAGTACTTC
CASSAASGNNEQYF
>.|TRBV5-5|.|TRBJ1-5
TGTGCCAGCAGCTTTGAGGGGACGGGCAATCAGCCCCAGCATTTT
CASSFEGTGNQPQHF
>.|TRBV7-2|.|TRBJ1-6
TGTGCCAGCAGCTTCCCGAATTCACCCCTCCACTTT
CASSFPNSPLHF
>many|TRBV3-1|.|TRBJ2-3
TGTGCCAGCACCCCGGCAACGGGTAGCACAGATACGCAGTATTTT
CASTPATGSTDTQYF
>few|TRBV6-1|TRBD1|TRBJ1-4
TGTGCCAGCAGTGTACAGGGGATGAATGAAAAACTGTTTTTT
CASSVQGMNEKLFF
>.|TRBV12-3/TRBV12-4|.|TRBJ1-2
TGTGCCAGCAGTCCGGACACTCCTCAGGGCTACACCTTC
CASSPDTPQGYTF
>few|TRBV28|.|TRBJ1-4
TGTGCCAGCAGTTATCCTCAGAGTGGTTGGGCTAATGAAAAACTGTTTTTT
CASSYPQSGWANEKLFF
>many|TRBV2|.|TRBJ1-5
TGTGCCAGCACGGGGGGACTTAGCAATCAGCCCCAGCATTTT
CASTGGLSNQPQHF
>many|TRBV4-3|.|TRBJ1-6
TGCGCCAGCAGCCAAGTTCTCGCGGATGGGGGGTCACCCCTCCACTTT
CASSQVLADGGSPLHF
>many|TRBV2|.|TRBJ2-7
TGTGCCAGCAATCGAAACCGGGACCCATCGGTCTACGAGCAGTACTTC
CASNRNRDPSVYEQYF
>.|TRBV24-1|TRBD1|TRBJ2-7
TGTGCCACCAGTGATTCCGGGACAGGGGGCCCCGAGCAGTACTTC
CATSDSGTGGPEQYF
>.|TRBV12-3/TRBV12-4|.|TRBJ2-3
TGTGCCAGCAGTTTAGATGGTTTATCGAGGGCAGATACGCAGAATTTT
CASSLDGLSRADTQNF
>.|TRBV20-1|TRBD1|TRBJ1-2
TGCAGTGCCGAGGGGACAGGGGGCTATGTTGGCTACACCTTC
CSAEGTGGYVGYTF
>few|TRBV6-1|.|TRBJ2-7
TGTGCCAGCAGGCTCCTTTACAGTAGCCCACGGGAGCAGTACTTC
CASRLLYSSPREQYF
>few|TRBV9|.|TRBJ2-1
TGTGCCAGCAGCGAACGACCCCTAAAACTGGATGAGCAGTTCTTC
CASSERPLKLDEQFF
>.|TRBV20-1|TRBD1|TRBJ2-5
TGCAGTGCCTATCCGGGACAGGGGGCCACCCAGTACTTC
CSAYPGQGATQYF
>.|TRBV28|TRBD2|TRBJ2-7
TGTGCCAGCAGTGGCCATAGCGGGGTCTACGAGCAGTACTTC
CASSGHSGVYEQYF
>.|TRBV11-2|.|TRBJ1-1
TGTGCCAGCAGCTCTACAGGGTTGCGTAATAGAGCTTTCTTT
CASSSTGLRNRAFF
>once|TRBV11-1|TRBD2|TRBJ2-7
TGTGCCAGCAGCTTAGCCCGGACTAGCGGGCAGTACTTC
CASSLARTSGQYF
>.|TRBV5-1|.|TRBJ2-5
TGCGCCAGCAGCCCGGTGGGGGAGTCGGAGACCCAGTACTTC
CASSPVGESETQYF
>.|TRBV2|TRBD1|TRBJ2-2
TGTGCCTGCAGCAGGGACACAGGGGAGCTGTTATTT
CACSRDTGELLF
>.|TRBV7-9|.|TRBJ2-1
TGTGCCAGCAGCTTAGTCATCGATGAGCAGTTCTTC
CASSLVIDEQFF
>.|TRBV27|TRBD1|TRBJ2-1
TGTGCCAGCAACTTTGGACAGGGGGCCAATGAGCAGTTCTTC
CASNFGQGANEQFF
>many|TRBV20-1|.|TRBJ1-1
TGCAGTGCCGCGGACACTGAAGCTTTCTTT
CSAADTEAFF
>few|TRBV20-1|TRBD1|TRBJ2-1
TGCAGTGCTAGAGAGGACAGGGGGACTCTCGAAAGGCAGTTCTTC
CSAREDRGTLERQFF
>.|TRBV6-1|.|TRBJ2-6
TGTGCCTCCCACCGGGGCAGCTCTGGGGCCAACGTCCTGACTTTC
CASHRGSSGANVLTF
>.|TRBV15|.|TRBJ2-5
TGTGCCACCAGCAGAGTCGCCCTCCAAGAGACCCAGTACTTC
CATSRVALQETQYF
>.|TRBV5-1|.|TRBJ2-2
TGCGCCAGCAGCTTCTACGGACATTACGCCGGGGAGCTGTTTTTT
CASSFYGHYAGELFF
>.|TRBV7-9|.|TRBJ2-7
TGTGCCAGCACGCCGGGGGGCAGGGGCTTGTACGAGCAGTACTTC
CASTPGGRGLYEQYF
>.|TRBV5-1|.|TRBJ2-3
TGCGCCAGCAATCAAGGTAGTTTCACAGATACGCAGTATTTT
CASNQGSFTDTQYF
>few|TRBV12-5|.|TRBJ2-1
TGTGCTAGTGGTAAAGGCGGGAACAACAATGAGCAGTTCTTC
CASGKGGNNNEQFF
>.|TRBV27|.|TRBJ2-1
TGTGCCAGCAGATTCGGGGGAAGGGTCAATGAGCAGTTCTTC
CASRFGGRVNEQFF
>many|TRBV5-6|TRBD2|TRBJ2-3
TGTGCCAGCAGCTTGGGGACTAGAAGCACAGATACGCAGTATTTT
CASSLGTRSTDTQYF
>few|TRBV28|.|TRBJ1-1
TGTGCCAGCAGATCCTACACTGAAGCTTTCTTT
CASRSYTEAFF
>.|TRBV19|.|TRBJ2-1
TGTGCCAGTAGTAACTCAAAGAATGAGCAGTTCTTC
CASSNSKNEQFF
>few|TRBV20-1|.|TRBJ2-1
TGCAGTGCTATAAGGCTCGACCCCCCCTACAATGAGCAGTTCTTC
CSAIRLDPPYNEQFF
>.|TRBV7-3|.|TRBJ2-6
TGTGCCAGCAGCTTGGGGAACCCCGGAGGGGCCAACGTCCTGACTTTC
CASSLGNPGGANVLTF
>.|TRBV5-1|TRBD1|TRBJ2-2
TGCGCCAGCAGCTCGAGGACAGGGACGACAGCCGGGGAGCTGTTTTTT
CASSSRTGTTAGELFF
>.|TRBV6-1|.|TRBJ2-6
TGTGCCAGCAGTGAACTTGGGGCTGGGGCCAACGTCCTGACTTTC
CASSELGAGANVLTF
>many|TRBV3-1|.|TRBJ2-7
TGTGCCAGCAGCCAAGAGGTTCGCAGGGACTACGAGCAGTACTTC
CASSQEVRRDYEQYF